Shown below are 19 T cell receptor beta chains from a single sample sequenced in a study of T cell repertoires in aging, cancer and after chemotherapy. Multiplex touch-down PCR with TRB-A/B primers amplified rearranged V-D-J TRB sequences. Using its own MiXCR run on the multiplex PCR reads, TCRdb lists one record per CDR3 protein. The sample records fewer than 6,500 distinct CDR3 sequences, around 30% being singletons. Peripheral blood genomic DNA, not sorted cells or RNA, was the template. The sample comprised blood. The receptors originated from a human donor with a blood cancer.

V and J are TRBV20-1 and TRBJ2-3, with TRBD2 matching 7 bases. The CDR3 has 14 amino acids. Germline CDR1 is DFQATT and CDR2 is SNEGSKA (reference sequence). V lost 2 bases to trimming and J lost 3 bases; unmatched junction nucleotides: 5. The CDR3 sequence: CSARSISGTDTQYF. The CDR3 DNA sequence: TGCAGTGCTAGAAGCATTAGCGGGACAGATACGCAGTATTTT.

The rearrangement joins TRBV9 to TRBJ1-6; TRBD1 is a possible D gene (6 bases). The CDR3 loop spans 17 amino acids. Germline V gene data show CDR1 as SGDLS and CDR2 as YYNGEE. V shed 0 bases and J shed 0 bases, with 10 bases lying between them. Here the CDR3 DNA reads TGTGCCAGCAGCGTAGTCGACAGGAGCTCCTATAATTCACCCCTCCACTTT. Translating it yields CASSVVDRSSYNSPLHF.

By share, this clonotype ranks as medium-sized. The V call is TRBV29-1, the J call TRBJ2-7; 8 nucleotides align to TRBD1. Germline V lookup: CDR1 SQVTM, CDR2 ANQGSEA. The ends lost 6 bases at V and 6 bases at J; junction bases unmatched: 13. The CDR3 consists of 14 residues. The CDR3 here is CSVAPRQGLSEQYF. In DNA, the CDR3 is TGCAGCGTCGCCCCCCGACAGGGGCTATCCGAGCAGTACTTC.

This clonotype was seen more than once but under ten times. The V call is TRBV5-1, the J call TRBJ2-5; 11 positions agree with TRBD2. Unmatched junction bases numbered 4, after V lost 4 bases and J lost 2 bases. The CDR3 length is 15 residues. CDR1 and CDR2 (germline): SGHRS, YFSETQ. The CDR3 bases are TGCGCCAGCAGCGGACTAGCGGGCTCACAAGAGACCCAGTACTTC. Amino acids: CASSGLAGSQETQYF.

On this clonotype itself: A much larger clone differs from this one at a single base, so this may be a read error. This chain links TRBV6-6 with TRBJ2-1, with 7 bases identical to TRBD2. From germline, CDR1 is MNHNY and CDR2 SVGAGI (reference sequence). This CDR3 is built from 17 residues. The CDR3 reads CVSSEAPSSGPYDEQFF. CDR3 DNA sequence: TGTGTCAGCAGTGAAGCTCCGTCTAGCGGCCCGTACGATGAGCAGTTCTTC.

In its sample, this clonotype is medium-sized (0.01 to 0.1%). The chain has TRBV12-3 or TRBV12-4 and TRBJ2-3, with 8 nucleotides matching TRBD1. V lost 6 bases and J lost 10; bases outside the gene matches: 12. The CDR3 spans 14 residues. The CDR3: CASRPYRGSGAQYF. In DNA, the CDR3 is TGTGCCAGCAGGCCATACAGGGGGTCAGGGGCGCAGTATTTT.

The DNA for the CDR3 is TGCGCCAGCAGCTTTTCGCGTGACAAAGATACGCAGTATTTT. Protein: CASSFSRDKDTQYF. The rearrangement uses TRBV5-1 and TRBJ2-3; D is uncertain. Germline V lookup: CDR1 SGHRS, CDR2 YFSETQ. Trimming took off 2 bases at V and 5 bases at J, with 12 bases between the two ends. The CDR3 extends over 14 amino acids.

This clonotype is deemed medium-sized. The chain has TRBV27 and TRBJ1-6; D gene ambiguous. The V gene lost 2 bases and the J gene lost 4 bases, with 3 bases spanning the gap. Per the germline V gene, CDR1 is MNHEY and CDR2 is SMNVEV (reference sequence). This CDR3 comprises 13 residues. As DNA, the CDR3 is TGTGCCAGCAGTTTAGCATATAATTCACCCCTCCACTTT. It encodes CASSLAYNSPLHF.

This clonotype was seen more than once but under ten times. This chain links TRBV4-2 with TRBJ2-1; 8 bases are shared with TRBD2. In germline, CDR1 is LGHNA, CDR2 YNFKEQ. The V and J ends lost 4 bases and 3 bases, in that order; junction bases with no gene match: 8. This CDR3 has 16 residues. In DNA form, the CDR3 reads TGTGCCAGCAGCCCTGTCGCGGGAGGAGACTACAATGAGCAGTTCTTC. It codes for CASSPVAGGDYNEQFF.

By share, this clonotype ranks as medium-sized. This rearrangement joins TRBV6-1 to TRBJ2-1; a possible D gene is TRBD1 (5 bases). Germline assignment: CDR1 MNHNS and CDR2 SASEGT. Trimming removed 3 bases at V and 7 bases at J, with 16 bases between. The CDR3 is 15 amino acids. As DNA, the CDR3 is TGTGCCAGCAGTGAGGCCCAGGGCTCATGGAATGAGCAGTTCTTC. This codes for CASSEAQGSWNEQFF.

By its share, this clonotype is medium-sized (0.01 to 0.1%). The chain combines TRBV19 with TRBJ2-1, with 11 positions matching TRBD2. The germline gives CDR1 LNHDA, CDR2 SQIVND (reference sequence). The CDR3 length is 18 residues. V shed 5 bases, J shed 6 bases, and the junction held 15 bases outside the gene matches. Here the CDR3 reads CASSPWVVAGGLFNEQFF. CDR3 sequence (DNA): TGTGCCAGTAGTCCCTGGGTGGTAGCGGGAGGGCTCTTCAATGAGCAGTTCTTC.

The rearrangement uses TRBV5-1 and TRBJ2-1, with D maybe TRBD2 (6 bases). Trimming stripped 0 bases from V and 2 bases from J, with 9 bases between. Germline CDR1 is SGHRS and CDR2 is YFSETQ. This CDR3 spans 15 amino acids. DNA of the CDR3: TGCGCCAGCAGCTTGGAGTCGGGAGCCTACAATGAGCAGTTCTTC. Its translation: CASSLESGAYNEQFF.

DNA of the CDR3: TGTGCCAGCAGCTTCGGGACAGCTAACTATGGCTACACCTTC. It yields the protein CASSFGTANYGYTF. V and J are TRBV11-2 and TRBJ1-2; 7 nucleotides agree with TRBD1. The CDR3 loop spans 14 amino acids. Germline CDR1 and CDR2: SGHAT and FQNNGV. The junction had 1 base not matched to a gene; V was cut back by 3 bases and J by 0 bases.

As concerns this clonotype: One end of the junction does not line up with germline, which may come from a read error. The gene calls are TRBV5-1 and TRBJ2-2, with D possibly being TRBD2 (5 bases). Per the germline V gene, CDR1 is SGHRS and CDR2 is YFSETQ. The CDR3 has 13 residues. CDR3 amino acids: CASSFGGGGELFF. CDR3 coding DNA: TGTGCCAGCAGCTTCGGAGGAGGAGGGGAGCTGTTTTTT. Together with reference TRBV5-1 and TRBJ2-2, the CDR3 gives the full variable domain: KAGVTQTPRYLIKTRGQQVTLSCSPISGHRSVSWYQQTPGQGLQFLFEYFSETQRNKGNFPGRFSGRQFSNSRSEMNVSTLELGDSALYLCASSFGGGGELFFGEGSRLTVL.

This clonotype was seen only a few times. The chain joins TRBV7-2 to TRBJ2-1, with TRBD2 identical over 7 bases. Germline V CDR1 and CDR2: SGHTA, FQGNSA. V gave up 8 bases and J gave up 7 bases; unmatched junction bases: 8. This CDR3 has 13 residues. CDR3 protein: CASRREGENEQFF. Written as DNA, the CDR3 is TGTGCCAGCCGGAGGGAGGGAGAGAATGAGCAGTTCTTC.

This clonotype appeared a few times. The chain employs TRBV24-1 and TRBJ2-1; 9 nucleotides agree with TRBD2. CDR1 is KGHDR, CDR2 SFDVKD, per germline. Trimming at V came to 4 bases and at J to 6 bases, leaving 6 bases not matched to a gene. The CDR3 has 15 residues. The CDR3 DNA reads TGTGCCACCAGTGAAGGGGGACTAGCCTCCAATGAGCAGTTCTTC. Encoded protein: CATSEGGLASNEQFF.

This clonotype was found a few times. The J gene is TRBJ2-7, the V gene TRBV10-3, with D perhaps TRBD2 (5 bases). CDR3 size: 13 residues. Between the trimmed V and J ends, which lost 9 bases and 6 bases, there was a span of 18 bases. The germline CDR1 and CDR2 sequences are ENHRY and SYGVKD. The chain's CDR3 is CAISRDYPSEQYF. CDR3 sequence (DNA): TGTGCCATAAGCCGGGATTACCCTAGCGAGCAGTACTTC.

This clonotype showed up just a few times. The CDR3 bases are TGTGCCAGCAGCTTGACTGGGAGGGACCCAGAAGCTTTCTTT. Translating gives CASSLTGRDPEAFF. The chain carries TRBV5-4 and TRBJ1-1, with a possible D match to TRBD1 (5 bases). CDR1 and CDR2 from the germline V gene are SGHNT and YYREEE (reference sequence). V lost 1 base, J lost 8 bases, and 15 bases lay in between. The CDR3 extends over 14 amino acids. The variable domain in full, completed from reference TRBV5-4 and TRBJ1-1, reads ETGVTQSPTHLIKTRGQQVTLRCSSQSGHNTVSWYQQALGQGPQFIFQYYREEENGRGNFPPRFSGLQFPNYSSELNVNALELDDSALYLCASSLTGRDPEAFFGQGTRLTVV.

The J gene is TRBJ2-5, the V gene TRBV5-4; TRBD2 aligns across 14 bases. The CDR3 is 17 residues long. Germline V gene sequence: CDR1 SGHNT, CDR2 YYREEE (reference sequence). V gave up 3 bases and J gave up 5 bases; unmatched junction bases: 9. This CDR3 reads CASSSRLAGGPGETQYF. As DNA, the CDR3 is TGTGCCAGCAGCTCCCGACTAGCGGGAGGGCCTGGTGAGACCCAGTACTTC.